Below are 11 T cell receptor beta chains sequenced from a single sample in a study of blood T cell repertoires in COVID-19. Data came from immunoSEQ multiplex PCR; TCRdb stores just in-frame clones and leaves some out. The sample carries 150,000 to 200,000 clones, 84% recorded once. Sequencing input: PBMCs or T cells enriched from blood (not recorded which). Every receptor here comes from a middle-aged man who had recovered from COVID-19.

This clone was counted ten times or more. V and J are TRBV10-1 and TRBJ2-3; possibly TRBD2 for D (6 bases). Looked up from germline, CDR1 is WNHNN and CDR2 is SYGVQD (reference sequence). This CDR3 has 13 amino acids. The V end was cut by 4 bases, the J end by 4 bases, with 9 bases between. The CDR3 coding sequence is TGCGCCAGCAGTGCCGGGGGTTCAGATACGCAGTATTTT. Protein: CASSAGGSDTQYF.

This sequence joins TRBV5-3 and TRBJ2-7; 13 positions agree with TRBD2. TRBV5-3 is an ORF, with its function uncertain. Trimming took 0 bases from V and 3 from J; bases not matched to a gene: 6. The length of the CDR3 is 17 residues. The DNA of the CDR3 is TGTGCCAGAAGCTTGGGACTAGCGGGGGGACCCTGCTACGAGCAGTACTTC. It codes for CARSLGLAGGPCYEQYF.

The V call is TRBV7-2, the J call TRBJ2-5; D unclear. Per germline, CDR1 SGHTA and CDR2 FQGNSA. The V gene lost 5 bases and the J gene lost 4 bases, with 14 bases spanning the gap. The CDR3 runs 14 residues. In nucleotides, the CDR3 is TGTGCCAGCAGCCCACCCGAGAATAGAGAGACCCAGTACTTC. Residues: CASSPPENRETQYF.

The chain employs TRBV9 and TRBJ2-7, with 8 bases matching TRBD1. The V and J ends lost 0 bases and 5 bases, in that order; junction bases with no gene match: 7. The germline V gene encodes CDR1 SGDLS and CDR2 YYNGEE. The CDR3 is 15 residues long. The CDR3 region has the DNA TGTGCCAGCAGCGTAGGAGGTGGACAGGGTAACGAGCAGTACTTC. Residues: CASSVGGGQGNEQYF. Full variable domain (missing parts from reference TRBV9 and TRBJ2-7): DSGVTQTPKHLITATGQRVTLRCSPRSGDLSVYWYQQSLDQGLQFLIQYYNGEERAKGNILERFSAQQFPDLHSELNLSSLELGDSALYFCASSVGGGQGNEQYFGPGTRLTVT.

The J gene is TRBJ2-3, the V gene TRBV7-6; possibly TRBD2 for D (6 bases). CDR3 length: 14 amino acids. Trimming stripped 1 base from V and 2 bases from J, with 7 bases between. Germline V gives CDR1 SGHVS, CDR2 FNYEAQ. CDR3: CASSLGGDTDTQYF. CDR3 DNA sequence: TGTGCCAGCAGCTTAGGCGGGGACACAGATACGCAGTATTTT.

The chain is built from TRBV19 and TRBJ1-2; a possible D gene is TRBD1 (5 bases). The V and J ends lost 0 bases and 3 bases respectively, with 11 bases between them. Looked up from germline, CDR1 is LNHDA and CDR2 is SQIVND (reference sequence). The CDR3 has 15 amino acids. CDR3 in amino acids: CASSIDIQDYYGYTF. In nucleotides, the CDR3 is TGTGCCAGTAGTATAGATATACAGGATTACTATGGCTACACCTTC. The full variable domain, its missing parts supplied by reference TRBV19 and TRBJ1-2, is DGGITQSPKYLFRKEGQNVTLSCEQNLNHDAMYWYRQDPGQGLRLIYYSQIVNDFQKGDIAEGYSVSREKKESFPLTVTSAQKNPTAFYLCASSIDIQDYYGYTFGSGTRLTVV.

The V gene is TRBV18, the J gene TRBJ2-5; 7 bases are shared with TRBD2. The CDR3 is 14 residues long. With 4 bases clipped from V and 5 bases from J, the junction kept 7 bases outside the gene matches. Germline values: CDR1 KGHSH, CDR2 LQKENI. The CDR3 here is CASSLLGGIETQYF. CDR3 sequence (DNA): TGTGCCAGCTCACTACTGGGGGGGATCGAGACCCAGTACTTC.

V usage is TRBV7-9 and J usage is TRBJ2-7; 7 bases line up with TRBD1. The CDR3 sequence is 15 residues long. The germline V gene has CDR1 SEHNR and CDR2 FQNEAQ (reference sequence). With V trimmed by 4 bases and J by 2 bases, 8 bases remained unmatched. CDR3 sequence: CASSSLQGTTYEQYF. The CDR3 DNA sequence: TGTGCCAGCAGCTCTTTACAGGGGACGACCTACGAGCAGTACTTC.

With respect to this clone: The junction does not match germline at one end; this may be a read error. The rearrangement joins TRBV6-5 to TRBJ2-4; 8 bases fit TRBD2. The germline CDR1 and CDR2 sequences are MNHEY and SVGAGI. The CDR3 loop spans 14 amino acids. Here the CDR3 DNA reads TGTGCCAGCAGTTCGGGGGGGGCCAAAAACATTCAGTATTTC. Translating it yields CASSSGGAKNIQYF.

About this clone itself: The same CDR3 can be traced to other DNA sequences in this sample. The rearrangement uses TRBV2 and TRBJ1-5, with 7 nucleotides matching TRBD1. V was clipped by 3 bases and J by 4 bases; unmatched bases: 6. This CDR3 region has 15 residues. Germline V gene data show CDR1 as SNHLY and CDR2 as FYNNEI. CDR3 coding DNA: TGTGCCAGCAGTGACAGGGGGATTTCAAATCAGCCCCAGCATTTT. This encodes CASSDRGISNQPQHF.

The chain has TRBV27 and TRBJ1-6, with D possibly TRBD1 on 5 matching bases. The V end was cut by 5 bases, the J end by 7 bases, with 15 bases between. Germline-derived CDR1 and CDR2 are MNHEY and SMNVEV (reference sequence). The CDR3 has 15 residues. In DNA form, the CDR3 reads TGTGCCAGCAGTCCAGGGCAGGGTACAAATTCACCCCTCCACTTT. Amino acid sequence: CASSPGQGTNSPLHF.